This T cell receptor beta chain was sequenced for a study of identical twins. Study-wide findings and caveats: The study found excess low generation probability among twin-shared out-of-frame alpha sequences. Partly confounded zero-insertion analyses could result from invariant MAIT and iNKT cells. High-abundance cord blood beta clonotypes had fewer insertions; memory repertoires showed none.

Unique molecular identifiers were in the cDNA, with template-switch universal primer binding. TCRdb re-analysed the 5' RACE reads in MiXCR, keeping a single row per CDR3 protein. The table has more than 350,000 distinct CDR3 sequences, roughly 9% seen once. At least ten counts were recorded for this clonotype. The antigen is undetermined. The V and J ends lost 2 bases and 4 bases respectively, with 11 bases between them. From germline, CDR1 is MNHEY and CDR2 SVGAGI. The CDR3 contains 14 residues. This chain connects TRBV6-5 to TRBJ1-2, with D perhaps TRBD1 (5 bases). The sequenced sample was naive T cells sorted from blood. This receptor was taken from a woman in her forties or fifties in good health. The CDR3 reads CASSYADTSYGYTF. The CDR3 coding sequence is TGTGCCAGCAGTTACGCGGACACCTCCTATGGCTACACCTTC.